A single sample is the source of the 30 T cell receptor beta chains below, sequenced in a study of blood T cell repertoires in COVID-19. Generated by immunoSEQ multiplex PCR, the TCRdb table keeps only in-frame clones and is missing some. The table shows 240,000 or so clones, with over 80% occurring only once. Sequencing was carried out using PBMCs or T cells enriched from blood (not recorded which). Receptor source: a man aged 45-65 years who had been exposed to COVID-19.

The chain's CDR3 is CSVDGVSTNYGYTF. In nucleotides, the CDR3 is TGCAGCGTTGACGGAGTCAGCACCAACTATGGCTACACCTTC. The J gene is TRBJ1-2, the V gene TRBV29-1; D remains ambiguous. This CDR3 has 14 amino acids. Germline values: CDR1 SQVTM, CDR2 ANQGSEA. Trimming removed 3 bases from V and 2 bases from J, with 13 bases in between.

The chain employs TRBV2 and TRBJ1-2; TRBD1 agrees at 7 bases. V shed 8 bases and J 1 base; nucleotides not matched to a gene: 7. The length of the CDR3 is 14 residues. Germline values: CDR1 SNHLY, CDR2 FYNNEI. CDR3 protein: CASSVGTVNYGYTF. In DNA form, the CDR3 reads TGTGCCAGCTCAGTCGGGACAGTTAACTATGGCTACACCTTC.

This clone was seen just once. The chain employs TRBV5-1 and TRBJ2-1; D may be TRBD1 (6 bases). The CDR3 spans 16 residues. The V and J ends lost 3 bases and 2 bases respectively, with 15 bases between them. The germline V gene has CDR1 SGHRS and CDR2 YFSETQ. The CDR3 bases are TGCGCCAGCAGCTCCGATACAGGGATAGCCTACAATGAGCAGTTCTTC. Its translation is CASSSDTGIAYNEQFF.

The chain has TRBV7-2 and TRBJ2-5, with D possibly being TRBD2 (6 bases). Germline V gene sequence: CDR1 SGHTA, CDR2 FQGNSA. This CDR3 has 14 amino acids. V was cut by 4 bases and J by 4 bases, with 13 bases left in between. DNA of the CDR3: TGTGCCAGCAGCTCCCCCGGGGGAGTAGAGACCCAGTACTTC. Protein sequence: CASSSPGGVETQYF. Drawing the rest from reference TRBV7-2 and TRBJ2-5, the complete variable domain is GAGVSQSPSNKVTEKGKDVELRCDPISGHTALYWYRQSLGQGLEFLIYFQGNSAPDKSGLPSDRFSAERTGGSVSTLTIQRTQQEDSAVYLCASSSPGGVETQYFGPGTRLLVL.

A few counts support this clone. The V gene is TRBV7-3, the J gene TRBJ1-2, with D possibly being TRBD1 (5 bases). This CDR3 has 13 residues. The V gene lost 4 bases and the J gene lost 1 base, with 7 bases spanning the gap. CDR1 and CDR2 from the germline V gene are SGHTA and FQGTGA. The CDR3 DNA sequence: TGTGCCAGCAGCTCGGACATTAACTATGGCTACACCTTC. Its translation is CASSSDINYGYTF.

CDR3 in DNA: TGCAGCGTAGGACCAGGACAGGGCGGACCTAGAAACACCATATATTTT. Amino acids: CSVGPGQGGPRNTIYF. V usage is TRBV29-1 and J usage is TRBJ1-3, with 8 bases that match TRBD1. Germline-derived CDR1 and CDR2 are SQVTM and ANQGSEA. With V trimmed by 6 bases and J by 5 bases, 15 bases remained unmatched. The CDR3 sequence is 16 residues long.

The genes are TRBV28 and TRBJ1-6; no clear D gene. The CDR3 extends over 15 amino acids. With 1 base removed from V and 9 bases from J, the gap between germline ends came to 13 bases. CDR1 is MDHEN, CDR2 SYDVKM, per germline. The CDR3 reads CASSLSTLLGSPLHF. The CDR3 DNA is TGTGCCAGCAGTTTATCGACTCTACTAGGTTCACCCCTCCACTTT.

The rearrangement joins TRBV15 to TRBJ1-5; 7 bases match TRBD1. V dropped 2 bases and J dropped 4; count of bases not matched to a gene: 11. Per germline, CDR1 LNHNV and CDR2 YYDKDF (reference sequence). This CDR3 is 17 amino acids long. CDR3 amino acids: CATSRPLPGDRNQPQHF. CDR3 coding DNA: TGTGCCACCAGCAGACCCTTACCAGGGGACAGAAATCAGCCCCAGCATTTT.

This chain uses TRBV18 with TRBJ2-3; TRBD1 aligns across 11 bases. Germline-derived CDR1 and CDR2 are KGHSH and LQKENI. The CDR3 length is 15 residues. After removal of 4 bases from V and 1 base from J, the junction contained 1 base not matched to a gene. The CDR3 DNA is TGTGCCAGCTCACAGGACAGGGGGCGCACAGATACGCAGTATTTT. Amino acid sequence: CASSQDRGRTDTQYF.

The rearrangement links TRBV28 to TRBJ2-5, with D possibly TRBD2 on 6 matching bases. Per germline, CDR1 MDHEN and CDR2 SYDVKM. This CDR3 has 14 residues. Trimming stripped 5 bases from V and 2 bases from J, with 12 bases between. The CDR3 region is CASSLGGLQETQYF. CDR3 sequence (DNA): TGTGCCAGCAGTCTTGGGGGACTTCAAGAGACCCAGTACTTC.

Only a few counts were recorded for this clone. V gene TRBV28 combines with J gene TRBJ2-6; D ambiguous. From germline, CDR1 is MDHEN and CDR2 SYDVKM. Deletions cut 7 bases from V and 0 bases from J, with 10 bases between. This CDR3 is 15 amino acids long. The CDR3 nucleotides read TGTGCCAGCACCCGAGACAACTCTGGGGCCAACGTCCTGACTTTC. Its translation: CASTRDNSGANVLTF.

V is TRBV28 and J is TRBJ1-2; D uncertain. Germline CDR1 and CDR2: MDHEN and SYDVKM. The ends were cut back, 7 bases at V and 4 bases at J, with 16 bases in the middle. This CDR3 is 14 amino acids long. As DNA, the CDR3 is TGTGCCAGCACGTCACCGACGGAGGGCTATGGCTACACCTTC. It codes for CASTSPTEGYGYTF.

This rearrangement joins TRBV11-2 to TRBJ2-7, with TRBD2 matching 12 bases. The CDR3 has 14 amino acids. V shed 5 bases, J shed 4 bases, and the junction held 3 bases outside the gene matches. CDR1 and CDR2 (germline): SGHAT, FQNNGV. The DNA for the CDR3 is TGTGCCAGCAGCCTCGGACTAGCGGGGTACGAGCAGTACGTC. The encoded protein is CASSLGLAGYEQYV.

Only a few counts were recorded for this clone. The V call is TRBV15, the J call TRBJ2-5, with 8 bases identical to TRBD2. The germline V gene has CDR1 LNHNV and CDR2 YYDKDF (reference sequence). This CDR3 region has 15 residues. Germline trimming cut 1 base from V and 5 bases from J; bases unmatched to any gene: 6. This CDR3 is CATSRATGGPETQYF. The CDR3 bases are TGTGCCACCAGCAGAGCTACGGGAGGGCCCGAGACCCAGTACTTC. Full variable domain (outside the CDR3, taken from reference TRBV15 and TRBJ2-5): DAMVIQNPRYQVTQFGKPVTLSCSQTLNHNVMYWYQQKSSQAPKLLFHYYDKDFNNEADTPDNFQSRRPNTSFCFLDIRSPGLGDTAMYLCATSRATGGPETQYFGPGTRLLVL.

CDR3 coding DNA: TGTGCCAGCTCACTTTACGTCCCGAGCGGGGGGCTCAGCGAGCAGTACTTC. This gives the protein CASSLYVPSGGLSEQYF. The chain employs TRBV18 and TRBJ2-7; TRBD2 matches at 9 bases. The CDR3 runs 17 residues. J gave up 6 bases and V 4 bases, and 16 bases lay outside the gene matches. Germline V gene sequence: CDR1 KGHSH, CDR2 LQKENI.

The chain employs TRBV4-1 and TRBJ2-7; a possible D gene is TRBD2 (5 bases). The CDR3 totals 15 residues. V shed 0 bases and J shed 3 bases, with 12 bases lying between them. Germline V gene lookup returns CDR1 MGHRA and CDR2 YSYEKL. CDR3: CASSQDLRGFYEQYF. The DNA of the CDR3 is TGCGCCAGCAGCCAAGATCTTCGGGGTTTCTACGAGCAGTACTTC.

The chain employs TRBV3-1 (or the pseudogene TRBV3-2) and TRBJ2-2; weak D call: TRBD1 (5 bases). The CDR3 sequence is 14 residues long. Trimming took 2 bases from V and 4 from J, leaving 8 bases between them. Germline V gene data show CDR1 as LGHDT and CDR2 as YNNKEL (reference sequence). CDR3 nucleotides: TGTGCCAGCAGCCAACAGGGCAGCACCGGGGAGCTGTTTTTT. The encoded protein is CASSQQGSTGELFF.

The V call is TRBV11-3, the J call TRBJ1-2; D gene ambiguous. Germline CDR1 is SGHNT and CDR2 is YENEEA. The V end was cut by 0 bases, the J end by 7 bases, with 18 bases between. The CDR3 runs 16 residues. Here the CDR3 DNA reads TGTGCCAGCAGCTTAGATCTAGGCGCCCCCCAAGGTGGCTACACCTTC. Translating it yields CASSLDLGAPQGGYTF.

This CDR3 is CASSDSNRASTGELFF. The CDR3 coding sequence is TGCGCCAGCAGTGACTCTAACAGGGCGAGCACCGGGGAGCTGTTTTTT. The gene calls are TRBV10-2 and TRBJ2-2; a weak D match, TRBD1 (6 bases). Trimming took 3 bases from V and 4 from J, leaving 15 bases between them. This CDR3 has 16 amino acids. The germline gives CDR1 WSHSY, CDR2 SAAADI.

This clone appeared once. The J gene is TRBJ2-2, the V gene TRBV7-2; 10 bases agree with TRBD2. CDR1 SGHTA and CDR2 FQGNSA come from the germline V gene. The length of the CDR3 is 16 residues. The J segment lost 5 bases and the V segment lost 6 bases, leaving 9 bases of the junction unmatched. The CDR3 bases are TGTGCCAGCAGGCGTTCTAGCGGGAGTTATACCGGGGAGCTGTTTTTT. Translated, it gives CASRRSSGSYTGELFF.

The chain couples TRBV5-4 to TRBJ2-1; perhaps TRBD1 as D (5 bases). The CDR3 loop spans 15 amino acids. Per the germline V gene, CDR1 is SGHNT and CDR2 is YYREEE (reference sequence). The germline V and J ends were trimmed by 3 bases and 0 bases, with 10 bases remaining between them. CDR3: CASSSRGSSYNEQFF. In nucleotides, the CDR3 is TGTGCCAGCAGCTCTAGGGGCAGCTCCTACAATGAGCAGTTCTTC.

The CDR3 sequence is CASSVGQGIFTGELFF. Written as DNA, the CDR3 is TGTGCCAGCAGCGTAGGGCAGGGAATTTTCACCGGGGAGCTGTTTTTT. V usage is TRBV9 and J usage is TRBJ2-2, with D tentatively TRBD1 (5 bases). This CDR3 contains 16 residues. Germline loops: CDR1 SGDLS, CDR2 YYNGEE. Trimming shortened V by 0 bases and J by 4 bases, and 13 bases separated the two germline ends. Supplemented by reference TRBV9 and TRBJ2-2, the full variable domain reads DSGVTQTPKHLITATGQRVTLRCSPRSGDLSVYWYQQSLDQGLQFLIQYYNGEERAKGNILERFSAQQFPDLHSELNLSSLELGDSALYFCASSVGQGIFTGELFFGEGSRLTVL.

The chain recombines TRBV7-9 with TRBJ1-1; 7 bases match TRBD1. After removal of 5 bases from V and 3 bases from J, the junction contained 12 bases not matched to a gene. The V gene's germline CDR1 is SEHNR and CDR2 FQNEAQ (reference sequence). The CDR3 has 16 residues. The CDR3 DNA reads as TGTGCCAGCAGCCCCGGACAGGCCCTAGGTGACACTGAAGCTTTCTTT. Amino acids: CASSPGQALGDTEAFF.

This clone was seen only once. The V gene is TRBV3-1 (or the pseudogene TRBV3-2), the J gene TRBJ2-3; 9 positions match TRBD2. The CDR3 covers 17 residues. V was pared by 0 bases and J by 9 bases, with 13 bases of the junction left unmatched. The germline V gene has CDR1 LGHDT and CDR2 YNNKEL (reference sequence). The CDR3, as DNA: TGTGCCAGCAGCCAAGATAGAGGCCTAGCGGGGCGTGGGACGCAGTATTTT. Protein sequence: CASSQDRGLAGRGTQYF.

This rearrangement joins TRBV7-3 to TRBJ2-3; 10 bases match TRBD2. Germline trimming cut 1 base from V and 6 bases from J; bases unmatched to any gene: 13. This CDR3 has 18 residues. The germline V gene encodes CDR1 SGHTA and CDR2 FQGTGA. The CDR3 reads CASSLIPLAGVSGDTQYF. For the CDR3, the DNA is TGTGCCAGCAGCTTAATTCCTCTAGCGGGGGTTTCGGGGGATACGCAGTATTTT.

This clone was seen a single time. The chain has TRBV5-4 and TRBJ1-6; TRBD1 aligns across 7 bases. Per germline, CDR1 SGHNT and CDR2 YYREEE (reference sequence). The V and J ends lost 4 bases and 5 bases, in that order; junction bases with no gene match: 15. The CDR3 is 18 residues long. CDR3 DNA sequence: TGTGCCAGCAGCGATTCGGTCCAGGGGGTAGGAAATAATTCACCCCTCCACTTT. It is translated as CASSDSVQGVGNNSPLHF.

This clone was counted once. This chain links TRBV11-1 with TRBJ1-3; the D gene is possibly TRBD1 (6 bases). In germline, CDR1 is SGHAT, CDR2 FQDESV (reference sequence). The CDR3 is 16 residues long. Trimming cost V 4 bases and J 4 bases, with 17 bases left between them. Here the CDR3 reads CASSYRHTGSGNTIYF. CDR3 DNA: TGTGCCAGCAGCTATCGCCATACAGGGTCCGGAAACACCATATATTTT.

This clone was found a few times. This rearrangement joins TRBV7-8 to TRBJ1-3; 8 nucleotides match TRBD1. V dropped 5 bases and J dropped 4; count of bases not matched to a gene: 10. Germline assignment: CDR1 SGHVS and CDR2 FQNEAQ. There are 16 residues in the CDR3. The CDR3 bases are TGTGCCAGCAGCGTAGGACGCCAGGGGGCGGGAAACACCATATATTTT. Protein product: CASSVGRQGAGNTIYF.

The chain carries TRBV28 and TRBJ1-2, with D possibly TRBD1 on 5 matching bases. Trimming pared 5 bases from V and 8 bases from J, leaving 9 bases between. Per the germline V gene, CDR1 is MDHEN and CDR2 is SYDVKM. The CDR3 sequence is 11 residues long. The CDR3 reads CASSDKGGYTF. CDR3 DNA sequence: TGTGCCAGCAGTGACAAGGGGGGCTACACCTTC.

As concerns this clone: This same CDR3 is encoded by further DNA sequences in the sample. The chain carries TRBV5-4 and TRBJ1-2; 8 bases fit TRBD1. The CDR3 runs 14 residues. The trim removed 2 bases at V and 5 bases at J, leaving 5 bases unmatched. Per the germline V gene, CDR1 is SGHNT and CDR2 is YYREEE (reference sequence). CDR3 region: CASSFTGGSYGYTF. The CDR3 bases are TGTGCCAGCAGCTTCACAGGGGGAAGTTATGGCTACACCTTC.